Sequencing of this T cell receptor beta chain was carried out in a study of cytomegalovirus exposure and HLA in healthy donors (dated by TCRdb to the late 2010s). Regarding the complete study: In an earlier analysis of under 600 of the donors, 250 to 300 Gb of sequence data and roughly 100 million unique TCR beta sequences from approximately 180 million T cells were reported. An earlier analysis of a few hundred of the donors applied high-throughput TCR beta sequencing to assess whether each TCR beta V gene segment acted as functional or pseudogenic. An early release that covered some 630 HLA-typed donors contained about 290 gigabases of sequencing data and 70 million to 100 million unique TCR sequences. The study aimed to test whether signatures of past pathogen exposure could be identified by cataloging public T cell receptors. A handful of DR-DQ haplotypes were handled as single units for association and clustering because linkage in the cohort was strong. On average, about 200,000 unique TCR beta nucleotide sequences were sequenced per donor among 398 genotyped donors of the cohort, with approximately 18% of those sequences being non-productive. Among the roughly 380 genotyped donors, 75% to 90% belonged to the genetic ancestry cluster associated with self-reported Caucasian donors. High-throughput TCR immunosequencing, statistical association of individual TCRs with disease status, and machine learning were combined to predict cytomegalovirus infection status. Using immunosequencing, the study profiled T cell repertoires from 666 subjects and related those repertoires to cytomegalovirus serostatus. To study patterns of TCR occurrence, a later analysis re-analyzed previously published TCR beta repertoires from 650 to 750 donors and added high-resolution HLA genotyping. In a later genetic analysis, genome-wide SNP genotypes for about 65% of the roughly 670 donors were used, and that subset was treated as a discovery cohort. HLA typing covered class I and class II loci at four-digit resolution. All discovery cohort repertoires had been generated on a single sequencing platform. Besides the first cohort of more than 650 subjects, a separate validation cohort made up of 120 different subjects was used. Donor age, sex, ethnicity and CMV serostatus were collected together with the repertoire data. The number of donors typed differed by locus, with about 629-640 for A, B, C, DRB1 and DQB1, roughly 520 for DQA1, approximately 570 for DPA1, and 472 for DPB1. Rather than drawing on any new phenotypic data, the later analysis identified candidate immune exposures from TCR beta sequences and the way those sequences occurred across donors.

In total, roughly 710 healthy bone marrow donors made up the cohort. At the time of sampling, all cohort members were nominally healthy, though unrecorded immune exposures were likely present. The donor was CMV seronegative and belonged to the group of more than 300 seronegative cohort members. Every donor gave a peripheral blood sample, and the peripheral blood mononuclear cells from that sample were used for TCR beta sequencing. Genomic DNA extraction from the blood cell samples was performed with the Qiagen DNeasy Blood Extraction Kit. About this clone itself: This clone's antigen is unknown. Base qualities are not provided; no much larger clone lies one nucleotide away.

Summary of the overall study and its limitations: Specific HLA alleles were associated with more than 15,000 TCR beta sequences at a false discovery rate of 0.05 in a later analysis. A later analysis found that TCR association rates varied across HLA loci, with DRB1 alleles showing the most associated TCRs and HLA-C alleles the fewest. Because the 87-base-pair reads could not distinguish some IMGT-functional V segments, including TRBV6-2 and TRBV6-3, those segments were excluded. The sequencing pipeline was judged likely to have produced a cluster of highly shared sequence variants as a technical artifact. When HLA alleles, especially DR and DQ, strongly co-occurred, attributing TCR associations to individual alleles was difficult. A further reported finding was that TCR beta sequences accurately predicted the HLA-A and HLA-B alleles for most subjects in the first cohort. Only TCR beta chains were sequenced in this cohort, and the absence of alpha or paired-chain data limited detectable features. According to a later analysis, parvovirus B19, influenza, CMV and Epstein-Barr virus appeared linked to several top co-occurrence clusters. Presence/absence analyses assumed roughly uniform sequencing depth across donors, an assumption that may not hold. In a later genetic analysis, fewer N-insertions in productive TCRs were reported among donors in an Asian-associated ancestry cluster than the roughly 700-donor mean. The study gave a list of over 150 TCR beta chains associated with cytomegalovirus. The authors suggested that the approach could potentially be extended to other disease states and immunological phenotypes. In both the original and validation cohorts, the classifier was reported to diagnose cytomegalovirus status with high specificity and sensitivity. A later genetic analysis associated a missense DCLRE1C variant with V-gene and J-gene trimming of TCR beta chains, and an independent cohort replicated the association. Most TCR sequences were observed very rarely across donors, whereas some public TCRs were present in many individuals. CMV serostatus was the only immune exposure information available for the cohort. Because HLA typing was missing for some donors at each locus, association tests included only the typed subset. Broadly in line with IMGT annotations, most TCR beta V segments showed up in productive rearrangements about 87% or about 30% of the time in an earlier analysis of approximately 640 of the donors. Most CMV-associated TCR beta chains appeared to be HLA-restricted in a later analysis, and the HLA associations seemed to be driven largely by CMV exposure. Linkage disequilibrium might explain the correlated functional status among segregating V segments, but an unknown experimental factor could not be ruled out. Three of the identified cytomegalovirus-associated TCR beta chains were confirmed in vitro to be specific for cytomegalovirus antigens. Because counts were too low, under 20 rarely observed V segments, including chromosome 9 orphons, were left out of the earlier analysis of 587 of the donors. In a later analysis, HLA-associated TCR beta chains were found to be more clonally expanded and to have lower generation probabilities than equally common non-associated chains.

The germline V gene gives CDR1 as SGHRS and CDR2 as YFSETQ. The CDR3 has 11 amino acids, counting the end cysteine and phenylalanine. Only the CDR3 region is kept as DNA, spanning 33 bases read in frame from base 1. Deletion took 4 bases off V and 7 bases off J, with a span of 8 bases between the germline ends. To prepare the library, the immunoSEQ multiplex PCR assay was applied. For the multiplex PCR, a mixture combining 60 forward primers for TCR Vbeta segments and 13 reverse primers for TCR Jbeta segments was used. Amplification of the CDR3 region of rearranged TCR beta genes was performed with a multiplex PCR assay on genomic DNA. The Illumina HiSeq System was used to sequence the amplified TCR beta libraries as 87-base-pair reads. The authors' pipeline ran thus. Across the roughly 670 repertoires, a later analysis counted approximately 75 million unique TCR beta chains, 9.5 million to 12 million of which were shared by at least two donors. To remove PCR and sequencing errors, raw reads were error-corrected and collapsed into unique sequences using a nearest-neighbor algorithm that merged closely related sequences. CDR3 sequences were aligned to IMGT reference sequences to assign V, D and J gene segments. For a sequence to be retained, a match of at least six nucleotides was required to both a V gene segment and a J gene segment. A rearrangement was called productive if the CDR3 had no stop codons and remained in frame with V and J, and every other rearrangement was called non-productive. CDR3 was defined according to IMGT convention as the region running from the second conserved V-encoded cysteine to the conserved J-encoded phenylalanine. In an earlier analysis of 500 to 650 of the donors, sequences lacking an unambiguous match to a single V gene segment were excluded. An earlier analysis of some 610 of the donors called V segments functional above 56.7% productive rearrangements and segregating when the between-donor standard deviation exceeded 5%. A statistical classification framework was built for diagnosing cytomegalovirus status from the catalog of TCR beta chain sequences. In a later analysis, V and J genes were assigned by comparing TCR nucleotide sequences against IMGT/GENE-DB human TR gene sequences. In a later analysis, CDR3 sequences and most-parsimonious VDJ recombination scenarios were assigned using the TCRdist pipeline. In a later analysis, each TCR beta chain was defined by its CDR3 amino acid sequence together with its V-gene family, and reads without a unique V-gene family were excluded. As a way to deal with suspected cross-contamination and a sequencing artifact, a later analysis dropped hundreds of nucleotide sequences that were highly shared and had low generation probability. For each public chain, a later analysis derived a clonal expansion index from normalized ranks of inferred template counts within each repertoire. A later analysis computed generation probabilities with a VDJ recombination model fitted to out-of-frame rearrangements, and checked the results against IGoR. In a later analysis, hypergeometric tests were used to score TCR-TCR, TCR-HLA and TCR-CMV co-occurrence, with a repertoire-size bias correction applied to TCR pairs. A later analysis estimated false discovery rates by permuting HLA or CMV assignments 20 times. In a later analysis, co-occurring TCRs were grouped using DBSCAN, and TCRdist sequence similarity was added for clustering within HLA-allele-positive subsets. For co-occurrence clustering, repertoires with fewer than 30,000 or more than 120,000 public chains were excluded, along with about five repertoires with anomalous nucleotide sharing. The source is immuneACCESS, and TCRdb retained only in-frame sequences with V and J called. Part of the clones is not carried over; for the studies checked, unresolved V genes explain less than half of this, and the remainder is unexplained. V and J calls and clone size are as listed in that table; D and trimming were resolved from the DNA. Here the sample has 130,000 or so clones; just under 80% occur a single time. The biggest ten clones account for 5% to 5.5% of the sample.

The rearranged chain carries TRBV5-1 and TRBJ1-1; the D gene remains uncertain. This receptor was taken from a man aged 25-40 years in good health and CMV-seronegative. The sample comprised PBMCs. The DNA reads as follows: TGCGCCAGCAGCCTAGGCGTTGAAGCTTTCTTT. It translates as CASSLGVEAFF.